The rows below give T cell receptor beta chains drawn from one sample of a study of T-cell memory formation after mild COVID-19. TCRdb re-called the 5' RACE reads through MiXCR, storing one row per CDR3 protein. The table records about 300,000 distinct CDR3 sequences, approximately 19% of them present only once. The source material was PBMCs or a T cell subset sorted from them (not recorded which). These receptors all stem from a man between 18 and 29 years old who had mild COVID-19 (a few samples of this study predate the infection). Cell type and time point are not known. The CDR3 runs from the conserved cysteine through the conserved F or W. Fields, in order: D gene, J gene, clone size, V gene, CDR3 protein, CDR3 DNA. D genes are given only for firm matches. Only some rows state a clone size, as once, few, many or a class for expanded clones.

d_call: -; j_call: TRBJ1-4; clone_size: -; v_call: TRBV28; cdr3_aa: CATNFNEKLFF; cdr3_nt: TGTGCCACCAACTTTAATGAAAAACTGTTTTTT
d_call: TRBD1; j_call: TRBJ2-7; clone_size: few; v_call: TRBV10-3; cdr3_aa: CAIRTGDYEQYF; cdr3_nt: TGTGCCATCAGAACAGGGGATTACGAGCAGTACTTC
d_call: -; j_call: TRBJ2-2; clone_size: -; v_call: TRBV6-5; cdr3_aa: CASSFRLEGTGELFF; cdr3_nt: TGTGCCAGCAGTTTTCGACTAGAAGGGACCGGGGAGCTGTTTTTT
d_call: TRBD1; j_call: TRBJ1-6; clone_size: many; v_call: TRBV4-3; cdr3_aa: CASSSAFPGQGSPLHF; cdr3_nt: TGCGCCAGCAGCTCAGCATTCCCGGGACAGGGTTCACCCCTCCACTTT
d_call: TRBD1; j_call: TRBJ2-3; clone_size: -; v_call: TRBV5-1; cdr3_aa: CASSWKTGGKDTQYF; cdr3_nt: TGCGCCAGCAGCTGGAAAACAGGGGGCAAGGATACGCAGTATTTT
d_call: -; j_call: TRBJ2-7; clone_size: many; v_call: TRBV5-1; cdr3_aa: CASSLAWLDSYEQYF; cdr3_nt: TGCGCCAGCAGCTTGGCCTGGCTGGACTCCTACGAGCAGTACTTC
d_call: TRBD1; j_call: TRBJ2-2; clone_size: few; v_call: TRBV12-3/TRBV12-4; cdr3_aa: CASSFTGGNGELFF; cdr3_nt: TGTGCCAGCAGTTTTACAGGGGGCAACGGGGAGCTGTTTTTT
d_call: TRBD1; j_call: TRBJ1-2; clone_size: once; v_call: TRBV7-6; cdr3_aa: CASSPLTGGSGYTF; cdr3_nt: TGTGCCAGCAGCCCGTTGACAGGGGGCAGTGGCTACACCTTC
d_call: -; j_call: TRBJ1-4; clone_size: -; v_call: TRBV19; cdr3_aa: CATLGQTSTNEKLFF; cdr3_nt: TGTGCCACACTGGGGCAGACATCAACTAATGAAAAACTGTTTTTT
d_call: -; j_call: TRBJ2-2; clone_size: few; v_call: TRBV5-1; cdr3_aa: CASILRQVGVNGELFF; cdr3_nt: TGCGCCAGCATCCTACGACAGGTCGGGGTCAACGGGGAGCTGTTTTTT
d_call: -; j_call: TRBJ2-7; clone_size: -; v_call: TRBV10-2; cdr3_aa: CASKGGLPYEQYF; cdr3_nt: TGCGCCAGCAAGGGGGGCCTACCCTACGAGCAGTACTTC
d_call: TRBD1; j_call: TRBJ2-5; clone_size: -; v_call: TRBV12-3/TRBV12-4; cdr3_aa: CASSSDGTGGTQYF; cdr3_nt: TGTGCCAGCAGTTCGGATGGGACAGGTGGCACCCAGTACTTC
d_call: -; j_call: TRBJ1-5; clone_size: few; v_call: TRBV4-1; cdr3_aa: CASSQEAGTSNQPQHF; cdr3_nt: TGCGCCAGCAGCCAAGAAGCGGGGACTAGCAATCAGCCCCAGCATTTT
d_call: -; j_call: TRBJ1-6; clone_size: few; v_call: TRBV7-9; cdr3_aa: CASSSNLRPLHF; cdr3_nt: TGTGCCAGCAGTAGTAATCTCCGGCCCCTCCACTTT
d_call: -; j_call: TRBJ2-5; clone_size: -; v_call: TRBV11-2; cdr3_aa: CASSLSWQGEETQYF; cdr3_nt: TGTGCCAGCAGCTTATCGTGGCAGGGCGAAGAGACCCAGTACTTC
d_call: TRBD2; j_call: TRBJ2-1; clone_size: few; v_call: TRBV4-1; cdr3_aa: CASRPLAGGIEQFF; cdr3_nt: TGCGCCAGCAGACCCCTAGCGGGGGGGATTGAGCAGTTCTTC
d_call: TRBD1; j_call: TRBJ2-7; clone_size: few; v_call: TRBV19; cdr3_aa: CASSPSWTGYEQYF; cdr3_nt: TGTGCCAGTAGTCCCTCCTGGACAGGCTACGAGCAGTACTTC
d_call: -; j_call: TRBJ1-5; clone_size: many; v_call: TRBV2; cdr3_aa: CASSPLERQPQHF; cdr3_nt: TGTGCCAGCAGTCCCCTTGAGCGTCAGCCCCAGCATTTT
d_call: TRBD1; j_call: TRBJ1-2; clone_size: -; v_call: TRBV4-1; cdr3_aa: CASSWPATGNGYTF; cdr3_nt: TGCGCCAGCAGTTGGCCCGCGACAGGGAATGGCTACACATTC
d_call: -; j_call: TRBJ1-5; clone_size: few; v_call: TRBV27; cdr3_aa: CASSNLQHQPQHF; cdr3_nt: TGTGCCAGCAGTAATCTCCAGCACCAGCCCCAGCATTTT
d_call: -; j_call: TRBJ1-1; clone_size: many; v_call: TRBV6-1; cdr3_aa: CASSEGRGLEAFF; cdr3_nt: TGTGCCAGCAGTGAAGGTCGGGGTCTAGAAGCTTTCTTT
d_call: TRBD1; j_call: TRBJ1-2; clone_size: many; v_call: TRBV7-2; cdr3_aa: CASQGDGYGYTF; cdr3_nt: TGTGCCAGTCAGGGGGACGGCTATGGCTACACCTTC
d_call: -; j_call: TRBJ2-5; clone_size: -; v_call: TRBV5-1; cdr3_aa: CASSLSPAEGLETQYF; cdr3_nt: TGCGCCAGCAGCTTGTCGCCGGCAGAGGGACTAGAGACCCAGTACTTC
d_call: TRBD1; j_call: TRBJ1-1; clone_size: few; v_call: TRBV5-1; cdr3_aa: CASSGGQENTEAFF; cdr3_nt: TGCGCCAGCAGCGGAGGACAGGAGAACACTGAAGCTTTCTTT
d_call: TRBD2; j_call: TRBJ2-2; clone_size: -; v_call: TRBV20-1; cdr3_aa: CSARDPRGGDTGELFF; cdr3_nt: TGCAGTGCTAGGGACCCCCGGGGGGGCGACACCGGGGAGCTGTTTTTT
d_call: TRBD1; j_call: TRBJ1-5; clone_size: -; v_call: TRBV24-1; cdr3_aa: CATSDKGADRERWRKPQHF; cdr3_nt: TGTGCCACCAGTGATAAGGGGGCGGACAGGGAGAGGTGGAGGAAGCCCCAGCATTTT
d_call: -; j_call: TRBJ2-5; clone_size: -; v_call: TRBV5-4; cdr3_aa: CASSLEGFGETQYF; cdr3_nt: TGTGCCAGCAGCTTGGAAGGGTTTGGGGAGACCCAGTACTTC
d_call: -; j_call: TRBJ2-2; clone_size: -; v_call: TRBV6-4; cdr3_aa: CASSGDRDTGELFF; cdr3_nt: TGTGCCAGCAGTGGTGACAGAGACACCGGGGAGCTGTTTTTT
d_call: TRBD2; j_call: TRBJ2-2; clone_size: few; v_call: TRBV5-1; cdr3_aa: CASRYATSGGDDTGELFF; cdr3_nt: TGCGCCAGCAGGTATGCGACTAGCGGCGGCGATGACACCGGGGAGCTGTTTTTT
d_call: -; j_call: TRBJ1-2; clone_size: few; v_call: TRBV7-6; cdr3_aa: CASSLTAANYGYTF; cdr3_nt: TGTGCCAGCAGCTTAACGGCAGCTAACTATGGCTACACCTTC
d_call: TRBD2; j_call: TRBJ2-7; clone_size: few; v_call: TRBV4-1; cdr3_aa: CASSRGGEQYF; cdr3_nt: TGCGCCAGCAGCCGGGGAGGGGAGCAGTACTTC
d_call: -; j_call: TRBJ2-1; clone_size: few; v_call: TRBV27; cdr3_aa: CASSPPGRLVNEQFF; cdr3_nt: TGTGCCAGCAGCCCCCCCGGCCGCCTCGTTAATGAGCAGTTCTTC
d_call: TRBD1; j_call: TRBJ1-1; clone_size: -; v_call: TRBV19; cdr3_aa: CASIQGAYTEAFF; cdr3_nt: TGTGCCAGTATACAGGGGGCTTACACTGAAGCTTTCTTT
d_call: -; j_call: TRBJ2-3; clone_size: -; v_call: TRBV6-1; cdr3_aa: CASSDAGDIDTQYF; cdr3_nt: TGTGCCAGCAGTGACGCAGGGGATATAGATACGCAGTATTTT
d_call: -; j_call: TRBJ2-5; clone_size: -; v_call: TRBV9; cdr3_aa: CASSVGTTQETQYF; cdr3_nt: TGTGCCAGCAGCGTAGGGACTACACAAGAGACCCAGTACTTC
d_call: -; j_call: TRBJ2-2; clone_size: few; v_call: TRBV28; cdr3_aa: CASSVLVGRELFF; cdr3_nt: TGTGCCAGCAGTGTTTTGGTAGGCAGGGAGCTGTTTTTT
d_call: -; j_call: TRBJ2-1; clone_size: few; v_call: TRBV9; cdr3_aa: CASNKRGYPTWDEQFF; cdr3_nt: TGTGCCAGCAACAAACGCGGGTATCCTACGTGGGATGAGCAGTTCTTC
d_call: TRBD1; j_call: TRBJ1-5; clone_size: -; v_call: TRBV19; cdr3_aa: CASSIVGTGNRVSNQPQHF; cdr3_nt: TGTGCCAGTAGTATTGTGGGGACAGGGAATCGGGTGAGCAATCAGCCCCAGCATTTT
d_call: -; j_call: TRBJ2-1; clone_size: -; v_call: TRBV12-3/TRBV12-4; cdr3_aa: CASSPGNAAGEQFF; cdr3_nt: TGTGCCAGCAGCCCGGGAAATGCGGCGGGTGAGCAGTTCTTC
d_call: TRBD2; j_call: TRBJ2-1; clone_size: -; v_call: TRBV18; cdr3_aa: CASSRRTSGGVNEQFF; cdr3_nt: TGTGCCAGCTCACGTCGGACTAGCGGGGGGGTTAATGAGCAGTTCTTC
d_call: TRBD1; j_call: TRBJ2-7; clone_size: few; v_call: TRBV12-3/TRBV12-4; cdr3_aa: CASTSSRTGAYEQYF; cdr3_nt: TGTGCCAGCACTTCCTCTCGGACAGGGGCCTACGAGCAGTACTTC
d_call: -; j_call: TRBJ2-3; clone_size: many; v_call: TRBV15; cdr3_aa: CATSRVTGIADTQYF; cdr3_nt: TGTGCCACCAGCAGAGTTACAGGGATCGCAGATACGCAGTATTTT
d_call: -; j_call: TRBJ1-1; clone_size: -; v_call: TRBV11-1; cdr3_aa: CASSLAGTGQLEAFF; cdr3_nt: TGTGCCAGCAGCTTAGCCGGGACGGGACAACTGGAAGCTTTCTTT